This T cell receptor beta chain was recovered during a study of T cell repertoires in aging, cancer and after chemotherapy. Study-level information: Paired samples before and after chemotherapy came from glioblastoma patients receiving temozolomide-based therapy.

Trimming removed 3 bases from V and 4 bases from J, with 9 bases in between. Germline loops: CDR1 PRHDT, CDR2 FYEKMQ (reference sequence). CDR3 length: 13 residues. TCR beta rearrangements were amplified from peripheral blood genomic DNA. Multiplex touch-down PCR with TRB-A/B primers amplified rearranged V-D-J TRB sequences. TCRdb recomputed calls from the multiplex PCR reads with MiXCR, one row per CDR3 protein. In the table there are about 3,800 distinct CDR3 sequences, more than 25% of which are singletons. This clonotype is medium-sized within its sample. This receptor was identified in a human donor with a solid tumor. The sample was blood. The rearrangement joins TRBV13 to TRBJ2-5; D unclear. For the CDR3, the DNA is TGTGCCAGCAGCTTCGCCCGCGGAGAGACCCAGTACTTC. Translation: CASSFARGETQYF.